These T cell receptor beta chains were read from a single sample in a study of blood T cell repertoires in COVID-19. Method: immunoSEQ multiplex PCR; TCRdb's copy keeps in-frame clones and lacks some. Among about 170,000 clones listed, about four fifths were seen once. Material: peripheral blood. The receptors stem from a woman older than 75 with acute or convalescent COVID-19. CDR3s include the opening cysteine and the closing phenylalanine or tryptophan. The order of the fields is J gene, D gene, V gene, clone size, CDR3 protein, CDR3 DNA. The D gene is left open where the match is weak. Expanded clones are given a class, and other clones once, few, many or no size at all.

J gene: TRBJ2-2; D gene: .; V gene: TRBV19; clone size: .; CDR3 protein: CASIGRGRSNTGELFF; CDR3 DNA: TGTGCCAGTATTGGGAGGGGGAGGTCGAACACCGGGGAGCTGTTTTTT
J gene: TRBJ1-6; D gene: TRBD1; V gene: TRBV20-1; clone size: .; CDR3 protein: CSASRGTEYNSPLHF; CDR3 DNA: TGCAGTGCTAGTAGAGGGACAGAGTATAATTCACCCCTCCACTTT
J gene: TRBJ2-7; D gene: TRBD2; V gene: TRBV5-1; clone size: .; CDR3 protein: CASSLGIRLAGSDEQYF; CDR3 DNA: TGCGCCAGCAGCTTGGGGATAAGACTAGCGGGAAGCGACGAGCAGTACTTC
J gene: TRBJ1-5; D gene: .; V gene: TRBV6-6; clone size: .; CDR3 protein: CASSYWREDDQPQHF; CDR3 DNA: TGTGCCAGCAGTTACTGGAGGGAGGACGATCAGCCCCAGCATTTT
J gene: TRBJ2-3; D gene: TRBD2; V gene: TRBV4-1; clone size: .; CDR3 protein: CASSQEGRGGGDTQYF; CDR3 DNA: TGCGCCAGCAGCCAAGAGGGACGGGGGGGCGGAGATACGCAGTATTTT
J gene: TRBJ1-4; D gene: TRBD1; V gene: TRBV7-9; clone size: .; CDR3 protein: CASSRDSVNEKLFF; CDR3 DNA: TGTGCCAGCAGTCGGGACAGCGTAAATGAAAAACTGTTTTTT
J gene: TRBJ1-2; D gene: .; V gene: TRBV7-9; clone size: once; CDR3 protein: CASSLAGSPYTF; CDR3 DNA: TGTGCCAGCAGCTTAGCCGGGAGCCCCTACACCTTC
J gene: TRBJ1-1; D gene: .; V gene: TRBV29-1; clone size: once; CDR3 protein: CSGGAGHLNTEAFF; CDR3 DNA: TGCAGCGGGGGAGCAGGACATTTGAACACTGAAGCTTTCTTT
J gene: TRBJ2-1; D gene: TRBD2; V gene: TRBV9; clone size: .; CDR3 protein: CASSVAWVAGAPEQFF; CDR3 DNA: TGTGCCAGCAGCGTAGCTTGGGTAGCGGGAGCTCCTGAGCAGTTCTTC
J gene: TRBJ2-1; D gene: .; V gene: TRBV5-8; clone size: .; CDR3 protein: CASSLATPSYNEQFF; CDR3 DNA: TGTGCCAGCAGCTTGGCCACACCCTCCTACAATGAGCAGTTCTTC
J gene: TRBJ2-2; D gene: TRBD1; V gene: TRBV5-1; clone size: once; CDR3 protein: CASSNQGAYTGELFF; CDR3 DNA: TGCGCCAGCAGCAACCAGGGGGCTTACACCGGGGAGCTGTTTTTT
J gene: TRBJ2-1; D gene: TRBD2; V gene: TRBV28; clone size: .; CDR3 protein: CASSFRGAYNEQFF; CDR3 DNA: TGTGCCAGCAGTTTTCGGGGGGCCTACAATGAGCAGTTCTTC
J gene: TRBJ2-1; D gene: .; V gene: TRBV19; clone size: once; CDR3 protein: CASSGSGTEQFF; CDR3 DNA: TGTGCCAGTAGTGGGTCGGGAACGGAGCAGTTCTTC
J gene: TRBJ2-3; D gene: TRBD1; V gene: TRBV5-1; clone size: .; CDR3 protein: CASSLQQGATDTQYF; CDR3 DNA: TGCGCCAGCAGCTTACAACAGGGGGCGACAGATACGCAGTATTTT
J gene: TRBJ1-1; D gene: TRBD1; V gene: TRBV7-8; clone size: .; CDR3 protein: CASRLDRGVTEAFF; CDR3 DNA: TGTGCCAGCAGACTTGACAGGGGGGTCACTGAAGCTTTCTTT
J gene: TRBJ2-1; D gene: TRBD2; V gene: TRBV3-1/TRBV3-2; clone size: .; CDR3 protein: CASSQGAGGEVRQFF; CDR3 DNA: TGTGCCAGCAGCCAAGGAGCGGGGGGTGAGGTAAGGCAGTTCTTC
J gene: TRBJ1-2; D gene: .; V gene: TRBV6-6; clone size: .; CDR3 protein: CATHETGRDYGYTF; CDR3 DNA: TGTGCCACCCACGAGACCGGCCGGGACTATGGCTACACCTTC
J gene: TRBJ2-3; D gene: .; V gene: TRBV6-6; clone size: .; CDR3 protein: CASSGGRRADTQYF; CDR3 DNA: TGTGCCAGCAGTGGAGGACGCCGGGCAGATACGCAGTATTTT
J gene: TRBJ1-2; D gene: .; V gene: TRBV6-5; clone size: .; CDR3 protein: CASSTQGNYGYTF; CDR3 DNA: TGTGCCAGCAGTACCCAGGGGAACTATGGCTACACCTTC
J gene: TRBJ2-1; D gene: .; V gene: TRBV24-1; clone size: many; CDR3 protein: CATSATSGGLVKGNEQFF; CDR3 DNA: TGTGCCACCAGTGCCACCTCGGGCGGGCTAGTGAAGGGCAATGAGCAGTTCTTC
J gene: TRBJ2-1; D gene: .; V gene: TRBV13; clone size: once; CDR3 protein: CASSLRGTEQFF; CDR3 DNA: TGTGCCAGCAGTCTTCGGGGGACTGAGCAGTTCTTC
J gene: TRBJ2-5; D gene: .; V gene: TRBV5-6; clone size: .; CDR3 protein: CASSSVTVQETQYF; CDR3 DNA: TGTGCCAGCAGCTCGGTGACAGTTCAAGAGACCCAGTACTTC
J gene: TRBJ1-2; D gene: .; V gene: TRBV10-3; clone size: .; CDR3 protein: CAISETGNTNYGYTF; CDR3 DNA: TGTGCCATCAGTGAGACAGGAAATACTAACTATGGCTACACCTTC
J gene: TRBJ1-2; D gene: .; V gene: TRBV19; clone size: .; CDR3 protein: CASGLLDGYGYTF; CDR3 DNA: TGTGCCAGTGGGCTCCTCGACGGCTATGGCTACACCTTC
J gene: TRBJ1-1; D gene: .; V gene: TRBV6-5; clone size: .; CDR3 protein: CASSYRGWTEAFF; CDR3 DNA: TGTGCCAGCAGTTACCGGGGTTGGACTGAAGCTTTCTTT
J gene: TRBJ2-5; D gene: .; V gene: TRBV15; clone size: once; CDR3 protein: CATSRGESVQETQYF; CDR3 DNA: TGTGCCACCAGCAGAGGAGAGAGCGTCCAAGAGACCCAGTACTTC
J gene: TRBJ2-7; D gene: .; V gene: TRBV9; clone size: .; CDR3 protein: CASSPGLEQTYEQYF; CDR3 DNA: TGTGCCAGCAGCCCAGGGCTAGAACAAACCTACGAGCAGTACTTC
J gene: TRBJ2-5; D gene: TRBD2; V gene: TRBV10-3; clone size: .; CDR3 protein: CAISESLAGTAGEETQYF; CDR3 DNA: TGTGCCATCAGTGAGTCTCTAGCGGGGACCGCGGGGGAAGAGACCCAGTACTTC
J gene: TRBJ2-5; D gene: .; V gene: TRBV3-1/TRBV3-2; clone size: .; CDR3 protein: CASSQDLTGETQYF; CDR3 DNA: TGTGCCAGCAGCCAAGATCTAACGGGGGAGACCCAGTACTTC
J gene: TRBJ1-6; D gene: .; V gene: TRBV9; clone size: .; CDR3 protein: CASSPPGLGGPLHF; CDR3 DNA: TGTGCCAGCAGCCCCCCCGGTCTCGGGGGGCCCCTCCACTTT
J gene: TRBJ1-5; D gene: .; V gene: TRBV5-1; clone size: .; CDR3 protein: CASSQEPTGGNQPQHF; CDR3 DNA: TGCGCCAGCAGCCAAGAACCTACAGGAGGCAATCAGCCCCAGCATTTT
J gene: TRBJ2-5; D gene: TRBD1; V gene: TRBV2; clone size: .; CDR3 protein: CASRRTGGAGETQYF; CDR3 DNA: TGTGCCAGCAGGAGGACAGGGGGCGCAGGGGAGACCCAGTACTTC
J gene: TRBJ2-1; D gene: TRBD2; V gene: TRBV2; clone size: .; CDR3 protein: CASSETSGRSDEQFF; CDR3 DNA: TGTGCCAGCAGTGAGACTAGCGGGAGAAGCGATGAGCAGTTCTTC
J gene: TRBJ1-4; D gene: .; V gene: TRBV5-1; clone size: few; CDR3 protein: CASSLGQRRTNEKLFF; CDR3 DNA: TGCGCCAGCAGCTTGGGGCAGCGGAGAACTAATGAAAAACTGTTTTTT
J gene: TRBJ2-6; D gene: TRBD1; V gene: TRBV5-6; clone size: few; CDR3 protein: CASSLMTGLTGANVLTF; CDR3 DNA: TGTGCCAGCAGCTTGATGACAGGGTTAACTGGGGCCAACGTCCTGACTTTC
J gene: TRBJ2-2; D gene: TRBD1; V gene: TRBV4-1; clone size: .; CDR3 protein: CASSRQGASTGELFF; CDR3 DNA: TGCGCCAGCAGCAGACAGGGGGCGAGCACCGGGGAGCTGTTTTTT
J gene: TRBJ2-7; D gene: .; V gene: TRBV5-1; clone size: .; CDR3 protein: CASSWQVTAYEQYF; CDR3 DNA: TGCGCCAGCAGCTGGCAGGTGACAGCCTACGAGCAGTACTTC
J gene: TRBJ1-2; D gene: TRBD1; V gene: TRBV29-1; clone size: .; CDR3 protein: CSGQGEGYGYTF; CDR3 DNA: TGCAGCGGACAGGGGGAAGGGTATGGCTACACCTTC
J gene: TRBJ1-1; D gene: .; V gene: TRBV29-1; clone size: .; CDR3 protein: CSVEDLAARNTEAFF; CDR3 DNA: TGCAGCGTCGAAGATCTGGCGGCTAGAAACACTGAAGCTTTCTTT
J gene: TRBJ1-2; D gene: TRBD1; V gene: TRBV2; clone size: .; CDR3 protein: CASGTAANYGYTF; CDR3 DNA: TGTGCCAGCGGGACAGCCGCTAACTATGGCTACACCTTC
J gene: TRBJ2-1; D gene: TRBD2; V gene: TRBV5-1; clone size: .; CDR3 protein: CASSPGLSGNEQFF; CDR3 DNA: TGCGCCAGCAGCCCGGGACTATCGGGCAATGAGCAGTTCTTC
J gene: TRBJ1-5; D gene: .; V gene: TRBV19; clone size: .; CDR3 protein: CASSGVGGLQPQHF; CDR3 DNA: TGTGCCAGTAGCGGCGTGGGGGGACTTCAGCCCCAGCATTTT
J gene: TRBJ2-3; D gene: .; V gene: TRBV12-5; clone size: .; CDR3 protein: CASGLGRHYTDTQYF; CDR3 DNA: TGTGCTAGTGGTTTGGGCAGGCATTACACAGATACGCAGTATTTT